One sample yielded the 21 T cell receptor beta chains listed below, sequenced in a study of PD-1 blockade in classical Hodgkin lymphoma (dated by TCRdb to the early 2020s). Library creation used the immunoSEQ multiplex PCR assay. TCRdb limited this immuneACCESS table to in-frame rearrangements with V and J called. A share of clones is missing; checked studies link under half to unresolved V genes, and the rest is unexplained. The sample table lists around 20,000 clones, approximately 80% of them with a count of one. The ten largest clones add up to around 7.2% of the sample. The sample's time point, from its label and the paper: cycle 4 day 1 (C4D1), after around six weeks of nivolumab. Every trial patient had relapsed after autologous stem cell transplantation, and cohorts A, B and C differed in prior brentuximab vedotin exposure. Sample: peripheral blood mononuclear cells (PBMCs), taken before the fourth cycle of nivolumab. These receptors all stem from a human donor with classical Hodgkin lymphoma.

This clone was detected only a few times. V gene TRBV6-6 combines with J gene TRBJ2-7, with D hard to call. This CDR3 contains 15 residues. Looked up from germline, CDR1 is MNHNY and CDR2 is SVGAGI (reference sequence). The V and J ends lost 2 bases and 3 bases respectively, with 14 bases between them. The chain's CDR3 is CASSYAAVSNYEQYF. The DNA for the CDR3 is TGTGCCAGCAGTTACGCCGCGGTATCCAACTACGAGCAGTACTTC.

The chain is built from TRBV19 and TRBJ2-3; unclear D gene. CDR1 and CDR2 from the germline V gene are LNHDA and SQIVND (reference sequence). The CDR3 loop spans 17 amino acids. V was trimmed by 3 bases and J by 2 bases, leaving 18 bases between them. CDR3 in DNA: TGTGCCAGTAGTATCTCGAAACAGCCTCGTTACACAGATACGCAGTATTTT. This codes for CASSISKQPRYTDTQYF. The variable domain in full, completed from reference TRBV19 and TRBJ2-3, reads DGGITQSPKYLFRKEGQNVTLSCEQNLNHDAMYWYRQDPGQGLRLIYYSQIVNDFQKGDIAEGYSVSREKKESFPLTVTSAQKNPTAFYLCASSISKQPRYTDTQYFGPGTRLTVL.

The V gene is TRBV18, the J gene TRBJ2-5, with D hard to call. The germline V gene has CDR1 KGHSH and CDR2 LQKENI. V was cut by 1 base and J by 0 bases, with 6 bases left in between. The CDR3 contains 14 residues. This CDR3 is CASSPQGYQETQYF. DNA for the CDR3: TGTGCCAGCTCACCACAAGGATACCAAGAGACCCAGTACTTC.

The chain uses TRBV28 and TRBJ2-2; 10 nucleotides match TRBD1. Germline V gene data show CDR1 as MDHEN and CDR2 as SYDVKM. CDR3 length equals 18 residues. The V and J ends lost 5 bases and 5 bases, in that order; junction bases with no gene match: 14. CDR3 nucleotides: TGTGCCAGCAGTCCGTCGGGACAGGGGTTATTAGGGACCGGGGAGCTGTTTTTT. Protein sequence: CASSPSGQGLLGTGELFF.

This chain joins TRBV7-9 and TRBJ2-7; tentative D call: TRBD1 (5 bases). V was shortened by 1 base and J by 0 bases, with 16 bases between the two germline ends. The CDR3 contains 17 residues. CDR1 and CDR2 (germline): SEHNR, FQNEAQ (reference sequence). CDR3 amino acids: CASSLGGQGINSYEQYF. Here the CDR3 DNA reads TGTGCCAGCAGCTTAGGGGGTCAGGGCATAAACTCCTACGAGCAGTACTTC.

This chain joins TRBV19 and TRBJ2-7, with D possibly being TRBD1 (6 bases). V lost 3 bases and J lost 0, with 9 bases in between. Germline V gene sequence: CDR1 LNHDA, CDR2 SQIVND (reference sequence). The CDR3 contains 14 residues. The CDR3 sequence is CASSIRTDSYEQYF. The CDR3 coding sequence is TGTGCCAGTAGTATTCGGACAGACTCCTACGAGCAGTACTTC.

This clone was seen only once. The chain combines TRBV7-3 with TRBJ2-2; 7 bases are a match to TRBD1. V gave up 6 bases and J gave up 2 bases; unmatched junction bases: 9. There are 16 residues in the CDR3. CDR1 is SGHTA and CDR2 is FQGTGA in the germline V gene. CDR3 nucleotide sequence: TGTGCCAGCAGTTTAGGGACAGCTGTTAACACCGGGGAGCTGTTTTTT. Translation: CASSLGTAVNTGELFF.

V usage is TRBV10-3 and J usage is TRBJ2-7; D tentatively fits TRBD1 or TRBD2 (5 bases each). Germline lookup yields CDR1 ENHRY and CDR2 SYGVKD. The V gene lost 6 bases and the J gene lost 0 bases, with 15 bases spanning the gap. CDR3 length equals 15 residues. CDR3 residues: CAIRGTGTISYEQYF. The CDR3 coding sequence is TGTGCCATCAGGGGGACGGGTACCATCTCCTACGAGCAGTACTTC.

The CDR3 loop reads CASSLGGQGETGEQFF. CDR3 nucleotides: TGTGCCAGCAGCTTGGGGGGACAGGGGGAAACTGGTGAGCAGTTCTTC. V is TRBV5-4 and J is TRBJ2-1, with 11 bases identical to TRBD1. The CDR3 sequence is 16 residues long. From germline, CDR1 is SGHNT and CDR2 YYREEE (reference sequence). V trimming: 0 bases; J trimming: 9 bases; junction bases outside the gene matches: 8.

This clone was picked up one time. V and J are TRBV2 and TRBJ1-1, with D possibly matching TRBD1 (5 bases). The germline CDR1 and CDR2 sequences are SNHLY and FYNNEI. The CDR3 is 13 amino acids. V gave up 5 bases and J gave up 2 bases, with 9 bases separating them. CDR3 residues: CASSRDVNTEAFF. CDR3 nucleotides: TGTGCCAGCAGTAGGGACGTAAACACTGAAGCTTTCTTT.

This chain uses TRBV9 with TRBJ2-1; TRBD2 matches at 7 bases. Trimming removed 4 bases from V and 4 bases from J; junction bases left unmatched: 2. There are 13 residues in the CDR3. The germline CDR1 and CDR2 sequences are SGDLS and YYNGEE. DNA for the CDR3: TGTGCCAGCAGCCTAGCGGAATACAATGAGCAGTTCTTC. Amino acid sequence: CASSLAEYNEQFF.

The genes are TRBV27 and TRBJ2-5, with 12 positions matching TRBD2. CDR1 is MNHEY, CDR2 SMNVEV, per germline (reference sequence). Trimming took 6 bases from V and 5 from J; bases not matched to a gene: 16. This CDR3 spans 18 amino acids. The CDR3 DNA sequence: TGTGCCAGCAGCATAATGACTAGCGGGGGCCCTCACATCGAGACCCAGTACTTC. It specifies CASSIMTSGGPHIETQYF.

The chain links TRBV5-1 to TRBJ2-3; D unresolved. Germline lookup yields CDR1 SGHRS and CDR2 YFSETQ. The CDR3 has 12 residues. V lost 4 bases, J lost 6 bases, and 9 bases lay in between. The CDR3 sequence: CASSPDGDTQYF. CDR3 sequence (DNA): TGCGCCAGCAGCCCGGACGGGGATACGCAGTATTTT.

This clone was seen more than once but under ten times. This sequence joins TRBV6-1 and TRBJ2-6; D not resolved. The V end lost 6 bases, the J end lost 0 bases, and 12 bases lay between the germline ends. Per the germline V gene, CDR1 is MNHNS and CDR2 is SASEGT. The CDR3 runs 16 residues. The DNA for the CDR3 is TGTGCCAGCAGAGAAAACACTTACTCTGGGGCCAACGTCCTGACTTTC. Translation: CASRENTYSGANVLTF.

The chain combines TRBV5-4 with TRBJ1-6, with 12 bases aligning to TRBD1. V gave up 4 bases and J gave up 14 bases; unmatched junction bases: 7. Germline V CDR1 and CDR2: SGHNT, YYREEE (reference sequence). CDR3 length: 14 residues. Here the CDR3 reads CASSHTGTGGTLHF. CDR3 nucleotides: TGTGCCAGCAGCCACACCGGGACAGGGGGCACCCTCCACTTT.

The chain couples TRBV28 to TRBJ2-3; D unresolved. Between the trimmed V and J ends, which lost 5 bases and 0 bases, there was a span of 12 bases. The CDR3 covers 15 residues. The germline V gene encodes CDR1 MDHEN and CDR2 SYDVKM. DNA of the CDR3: TGTGCCAGCAGTCCCCTGGTATACAGCACAGATACGCAGTATTTT. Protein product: CASSPLVYSTDTQYF.

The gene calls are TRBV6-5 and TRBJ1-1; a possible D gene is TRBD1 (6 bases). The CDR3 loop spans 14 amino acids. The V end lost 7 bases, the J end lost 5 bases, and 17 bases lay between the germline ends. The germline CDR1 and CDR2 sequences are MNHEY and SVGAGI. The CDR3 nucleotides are TGTGCCAGCAACCTAGCAGGGGCGAGGACTGAAGCTTTCTTT. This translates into CASNLAGARTEAFF.

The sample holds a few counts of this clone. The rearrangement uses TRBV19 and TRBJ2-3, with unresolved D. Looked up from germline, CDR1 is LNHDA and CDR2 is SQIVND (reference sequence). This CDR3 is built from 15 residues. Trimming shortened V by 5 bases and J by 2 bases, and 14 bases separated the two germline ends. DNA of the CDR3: TGTGCCAGTAGTTTGGGGATGCCATCCACAGATACGCAGTATTTT. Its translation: CASSLGMPSTDTQYF.

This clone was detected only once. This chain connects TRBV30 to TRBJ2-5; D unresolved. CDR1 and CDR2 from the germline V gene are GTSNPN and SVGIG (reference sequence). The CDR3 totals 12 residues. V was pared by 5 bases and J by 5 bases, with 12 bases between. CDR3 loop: CAWLEVRETQYF. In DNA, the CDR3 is TGTGCCTGGCTAGAGGTGCGGGAGACCCAGTACTTC. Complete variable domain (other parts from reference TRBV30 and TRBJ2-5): SQTIHQWPATLVQPVGSPLSLECTVEGTSNPNLYWYRQAAGRGLQLLFYSVGIGQISSEVPQNLSASRPQDRQFILSSKKLLLSDSGFYLCAWLEVRETQYFGPGTRLLVL.

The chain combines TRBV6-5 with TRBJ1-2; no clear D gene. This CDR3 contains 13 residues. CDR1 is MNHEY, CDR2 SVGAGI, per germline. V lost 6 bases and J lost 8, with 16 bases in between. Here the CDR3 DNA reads TGTGCCAGCAGCCGAACTACAGACGGGGGCTACACCTTC. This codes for CASSRTTDGGYTF.

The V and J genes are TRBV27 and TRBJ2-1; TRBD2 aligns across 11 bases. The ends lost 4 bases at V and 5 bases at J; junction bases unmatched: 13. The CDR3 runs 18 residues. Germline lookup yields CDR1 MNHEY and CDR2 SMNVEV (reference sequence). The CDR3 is CASSSLGFSGGAHNEQFF. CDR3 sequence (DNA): TGTGCCAGCAGTTCACTGGGGTTTAGCGGGGGGGCCCACAATGAGCAGTTCTTC.